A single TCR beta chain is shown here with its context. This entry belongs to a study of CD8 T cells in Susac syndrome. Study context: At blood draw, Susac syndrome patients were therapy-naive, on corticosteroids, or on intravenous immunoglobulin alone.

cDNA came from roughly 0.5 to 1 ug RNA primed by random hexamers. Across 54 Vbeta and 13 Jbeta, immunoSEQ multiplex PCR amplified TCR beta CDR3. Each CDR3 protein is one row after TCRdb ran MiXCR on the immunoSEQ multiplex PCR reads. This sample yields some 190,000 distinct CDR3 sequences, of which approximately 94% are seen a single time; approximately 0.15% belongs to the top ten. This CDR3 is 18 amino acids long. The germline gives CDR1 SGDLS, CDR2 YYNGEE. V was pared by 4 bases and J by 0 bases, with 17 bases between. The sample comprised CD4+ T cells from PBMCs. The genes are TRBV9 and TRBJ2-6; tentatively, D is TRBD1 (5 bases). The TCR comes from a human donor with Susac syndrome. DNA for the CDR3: TGTGCCAGCAGCCTTCTGGGCAGGGTCGGCTCTGGGGCCAACGTCCTGACTTTC. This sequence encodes CASSLLGRVGSGANVLTF.